A single sample gave rise to the 6 T cell receptor beta chains below, sequenced in a study of shared clonotypes between healthy human individuals. Libraries were prepared by immunoSEQ multiplex PCR; TCRdb keeps only in-frame clonotypes and omits some of them. The table lists nearly 750,000 clones, 72% of them singletons. Source material: memory CD4+ T cells sorted from blood. Subset of the sample: CD45RA-negative fraction. The source of these receptors is a woman in her twenties or thirties in good health.

For this clone: At the DNA level, this CDR3 is encoded by other sequences in the same sample as well. V gene TRBV5-6 combines with J gene TRBJ1-3; D possibly corresponds to TRBD1 (5 bases). The germline V gene has CDR1 SGHDT and CDR2 YYEEEE. This CDR3 spans 14 amino acids. V was cut by 2 bases and J by 0 bases, with 6 bases left in between. CDR3 in amino acids: CASSLRGSGNTIYF. In nucleotides, the CDR3 is TGTGCCAGCAGCTTAAGGGGCTCTGGAAACACCATATATTTT.

The J gene is TRBJ2-5, the V gene TRBV29-1, with D unresolved. Between the trimmed V and J ends, which lost 7 bases and 3 bases, there was a span of 18 bases. There are 14 residues in the CDR3. Germline CDR1 reads SQVTM; CDR2 reads ANQGSEA. The CDR3 DNA sequence: TGCAGCGCCGAAATCATGGCTGGGAAAGAGACCCAGTACTTC. This gives the protein CSAEIMAGKETQYF.

Points on this clone: A far larger clone is only one base removed, so a read error is likely. The V call is TRBV5-4, the J call TRBJ2-3; the D gene is possibly TRBD2 (6 bases). This CDR3 has 13 residues. From germline, CDR1 is SGHNT and CDR2 YYREEE (reference sequence). Trimming pared 5 bases from V and 0 bases from J, leaving 7 bases between. The CDR3 spells CASRSGSTDTQYF. The CDR3 bases are TGTGCCAGCAGGAGCGGGAGCACAGATACGCAGTATTTT.

V gene TRBV10-2 combines with J gene TRBJ1-2; 10 nucleotides align to TRBD1. This CDR3 contains 14 residues. The V gene's germline CDR1 is WSHSY and CDR2 SAAADI. V lost 2 bases, J lost 5 bases, and 2 bases stayed unmatched. The DNA of the CDR3 is TGCGCCAGCAGTGAGGACAGGGGGCTTTATGGCTACACCTTC. Translated, it gives CASSEDRGLYGYTF.

This clone has just one count. The genes are TRBV10-2 and TRBJ2-7; the D is unclear. Trimming shortened V by 1 base and J by 3 bases, and 7 bases separated the two germline ends. The CDR3 spans 13 residues. Germline CDR1 reads WSHSY; CDR2 reads SAAADI. The CDR3 DNA is TGCGCCAGCAGTGAGTTGGCAGGCTACGAGCAGTACTTC. It specifies CASSELAGYEQYF.

The chain couples TRBV18 to TRBJ2-7; possible D gene TRBD1, 5 bases. V was pared by 2 bases and J by 4 bases, with 9 bases between. CDR1 and CDR2 from the germline V gene are KGHSH and LQKENI. There are 13 residues in the CDR3. In DNA, the CDR3 is TGTGCCAGCTCACCAGGGGCTGTATACGAGCAGTACTTC. Amino acids: CASSPGAVYEQYF.